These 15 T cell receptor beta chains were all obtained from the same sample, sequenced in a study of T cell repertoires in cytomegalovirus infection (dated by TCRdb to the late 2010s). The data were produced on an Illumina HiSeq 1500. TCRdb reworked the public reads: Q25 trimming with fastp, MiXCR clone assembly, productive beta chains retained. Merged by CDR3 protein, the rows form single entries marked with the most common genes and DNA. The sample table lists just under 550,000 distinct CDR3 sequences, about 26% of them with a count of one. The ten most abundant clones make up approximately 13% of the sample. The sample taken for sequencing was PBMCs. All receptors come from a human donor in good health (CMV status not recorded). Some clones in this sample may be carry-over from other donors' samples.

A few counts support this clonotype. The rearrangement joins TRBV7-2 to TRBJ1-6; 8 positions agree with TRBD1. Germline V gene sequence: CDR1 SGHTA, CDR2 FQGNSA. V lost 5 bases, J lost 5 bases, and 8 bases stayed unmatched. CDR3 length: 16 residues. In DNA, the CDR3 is TGTGCCAGCAGCCCTTGGACAGGGCTGGATAATTCACCCCTCCACTTT. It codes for CASSPWTGLDNSPLHF.

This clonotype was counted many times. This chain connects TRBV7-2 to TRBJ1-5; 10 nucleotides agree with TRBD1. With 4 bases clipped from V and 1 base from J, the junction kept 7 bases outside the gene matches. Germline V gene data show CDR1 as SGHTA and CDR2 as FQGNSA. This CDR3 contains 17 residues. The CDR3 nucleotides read TGTGCCAGCAGCTCGGGACAGGGGTACGGGAGCAATCAGCCCCAGCATTTT. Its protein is CASSSGQGYGSNQPQHF.

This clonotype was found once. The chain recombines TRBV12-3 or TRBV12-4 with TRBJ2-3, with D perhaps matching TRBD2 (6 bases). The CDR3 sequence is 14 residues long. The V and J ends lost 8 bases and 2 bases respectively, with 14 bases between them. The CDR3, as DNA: TGTGCCAGCCTACCGGGACTTTTCACAGATACGCAGTATTTT. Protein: CASLPGLFTDTQYF.

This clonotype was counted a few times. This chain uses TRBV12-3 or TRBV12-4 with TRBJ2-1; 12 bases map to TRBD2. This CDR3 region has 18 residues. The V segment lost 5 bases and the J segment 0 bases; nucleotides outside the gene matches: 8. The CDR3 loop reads CASSMGLAGRPSYNEQFF. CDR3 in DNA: TGTGCCAGCAGTATGGGACTAGCGGGTCGGCCCTCCTACAATGAGCAGTTCTTC.

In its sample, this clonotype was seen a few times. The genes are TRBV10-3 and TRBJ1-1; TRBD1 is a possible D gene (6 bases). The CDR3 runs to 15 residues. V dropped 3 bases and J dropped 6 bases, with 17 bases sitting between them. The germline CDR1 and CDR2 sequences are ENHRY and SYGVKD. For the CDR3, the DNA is TGTGCCATCAGTGACCCCGTAGGAGGGGGGCCTGAAGCTTTCTTT. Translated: CAISDPVGGGPEAFF.

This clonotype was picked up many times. CDR3 region: CASSLRGRGHGYTF. In DNA, the CDR3 is TGTGCCAGCAGCTTACGGGGCAGGGGTCATGGCTACACCTTC. The genes are TRBV7-2 and TRBJ1-2; D might be TRBD1 (6 bases). Trimming shortened V by 2 bases and J by 6 bases, and 13 bases separated the two germline ends. This CDR3 has 14 residues. Germline CDR1 is SGHTA and CDR2 is FQGNSA.

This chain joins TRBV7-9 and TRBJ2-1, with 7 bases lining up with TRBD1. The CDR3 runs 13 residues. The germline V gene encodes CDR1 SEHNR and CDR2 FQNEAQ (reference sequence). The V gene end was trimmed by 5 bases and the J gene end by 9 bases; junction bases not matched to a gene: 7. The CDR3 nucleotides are TGTGCCAGCAGCACCTACAGGGGAAGTGAGCAGTTCTTC. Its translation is CASSTYRGSEQFF.

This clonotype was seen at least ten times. The CDR3 spells CASRGLGPYNEQFF. CDR3 sequence (DNA): TGTGCCAGCAGGGGGTTAGGGCCCTACAATGAGCAGTTCTTC. The chain couples TRBV7-2 to TRBJ2-1; D gene uncertain. V was pared by 6 bases and J by 2 bases, with 11 bases between. The length of the CDR3 is 14 residues. From germline, CDR1 is SGHTA and CDR2 FQGNSA.

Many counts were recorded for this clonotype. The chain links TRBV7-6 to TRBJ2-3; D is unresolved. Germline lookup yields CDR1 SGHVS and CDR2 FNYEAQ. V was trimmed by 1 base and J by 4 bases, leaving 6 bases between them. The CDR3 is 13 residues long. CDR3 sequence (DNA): TGTGCCAGCAGCTTAGATGGGGCAGATACGCAGTATTTT. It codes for CASSLDGADTQYF.

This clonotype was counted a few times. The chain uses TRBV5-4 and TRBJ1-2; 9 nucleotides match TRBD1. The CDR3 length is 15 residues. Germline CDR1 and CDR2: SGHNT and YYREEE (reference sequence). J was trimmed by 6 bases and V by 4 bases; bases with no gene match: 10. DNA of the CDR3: TGTGCCAGCAGCCTCCCCACAGGGGGCCCTCATGGCTACACCTTC. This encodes CASSLPTGGPHGYTF.

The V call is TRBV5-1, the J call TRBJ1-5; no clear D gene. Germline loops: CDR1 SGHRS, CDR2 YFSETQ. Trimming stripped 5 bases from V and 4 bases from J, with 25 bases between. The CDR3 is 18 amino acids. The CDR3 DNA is TGCGCCAGCAGAGATGCCCGACTAGGACGTCTCCCTAATCAGCCCCAGCATTTT. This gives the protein CASRDARLGRLPNQPQHF.

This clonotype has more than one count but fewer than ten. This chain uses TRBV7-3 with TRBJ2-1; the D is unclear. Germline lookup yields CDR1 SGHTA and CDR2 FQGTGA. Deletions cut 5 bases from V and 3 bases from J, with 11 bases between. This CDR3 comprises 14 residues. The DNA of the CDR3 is TGTGCCAGCAGCACCACGGGCGGCTACAATGAGCAGTTCTTC. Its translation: CASSTTGGYNEQFF.

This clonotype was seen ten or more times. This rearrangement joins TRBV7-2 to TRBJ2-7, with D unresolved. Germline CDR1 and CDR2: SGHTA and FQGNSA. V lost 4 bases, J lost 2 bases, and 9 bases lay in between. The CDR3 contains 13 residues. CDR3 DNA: TGTGCCAGCAGCTCCTCGCCTCCCTACGAGCAGTACTTC. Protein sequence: CASSSSPPYEQYF.

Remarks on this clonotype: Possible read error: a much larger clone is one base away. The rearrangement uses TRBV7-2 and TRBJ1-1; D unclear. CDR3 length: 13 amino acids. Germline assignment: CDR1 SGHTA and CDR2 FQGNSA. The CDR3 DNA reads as TGTGCCAGCAGCGCTGATGGGAACGCTGAAGCTTTCTTT. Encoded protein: CASSADGNAEAFF.

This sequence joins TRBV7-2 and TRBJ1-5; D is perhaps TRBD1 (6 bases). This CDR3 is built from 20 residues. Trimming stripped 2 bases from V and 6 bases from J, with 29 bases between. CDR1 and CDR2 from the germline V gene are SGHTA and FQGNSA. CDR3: CASSLRPSRGGPTGSQPQHF. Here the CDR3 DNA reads TGTGCCAGCAGCTTAAGGCCCTCGCGGGGGGGCCCCACGGGGAGTCAGCCCCAGCATTTT. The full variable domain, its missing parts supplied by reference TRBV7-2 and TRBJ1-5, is GAGVSQSPSNKVTEKGKDVELRCDPISGHTALYWYRQSLGQGLEFLIYFQGNSAPDKSGLPSDRFSAERTGGSVSTLTIQRTQQEDSAVYLCASSLRPSRGGPTGSQPQHFGDGTRLSIL.